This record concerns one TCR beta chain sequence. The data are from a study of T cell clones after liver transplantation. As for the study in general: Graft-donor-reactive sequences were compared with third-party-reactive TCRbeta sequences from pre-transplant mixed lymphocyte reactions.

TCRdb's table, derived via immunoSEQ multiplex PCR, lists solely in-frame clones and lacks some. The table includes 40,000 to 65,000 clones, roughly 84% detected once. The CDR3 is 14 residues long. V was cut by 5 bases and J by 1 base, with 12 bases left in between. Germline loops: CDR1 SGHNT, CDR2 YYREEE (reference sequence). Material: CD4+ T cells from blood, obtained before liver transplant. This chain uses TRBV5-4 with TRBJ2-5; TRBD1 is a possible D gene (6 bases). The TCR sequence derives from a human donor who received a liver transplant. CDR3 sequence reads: CASRSDRIQETQYF. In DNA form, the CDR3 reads TGTGCCAGCAGAAGTGACAGGATCCAAGAGACCCAGTACTTC. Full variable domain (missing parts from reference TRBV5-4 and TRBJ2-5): ETGVTQSPTHLIKTRGQQVTLRCSSQSGHNTVSWYQQALGQGPQFIFQYYREEENGRGNFPPRFSGLQFPNYSSELNVNALELDDSALYLCASRSDRIQETQYFGPGTRLLVL.